This T cell receptor beta chain was recovered during a study of blood T cell repertoires in COVID-19. The germline gives CDR1 SGHRS, CDR2 YFSETQ. Unmatched junction bases numbered 8, after V lost 4 bases and J lost 6 bases. CDR3 length: 14 residues. Authors' analysis steps: Reference gene primer amplification gave estimated nucleated cell counts. Sequencing used immunoSEQ multiplex PCR; TCRdb keeps in-frame clones, though not all of them. The V and J calls and clone size come from that table; D and trimming were worked out from the DNA. In the table there are 200,000 or so clones, approximately 80% of which are singletons.

Source material: peripheral blood. This clonotype originated in a human donor with acute or convalescent COVID-19. The donor label of this sample is uncertain. The V and J genes are TRBV5-1 and TRBJ2-3; the match to TRBD2 covers 7 bases. CDR3 protein: CASSVRGLGDTQYF. The CDR3 DNA reads as TGCGCCAGCAGCGTAAGAGGACTAGGGGATACGCAGTATTTT.